This TCR beta chain was found in a study of T-cell memory formation after mild COVID-19. General study findings and limits: A balance of CD4 and CD8 characterized clones contracting day 15 to 85, whereas later expanders leaned CD4+. Some responding clones appeared in pre-infection memory, suggesting cross-reactive memory joined.

In TCRdb, the 5' RACE reads were re-called with MiXCR into one record per CDR3 protein. The sample lists around 410,000 distinct CDR3 sequences; under 25% were seen once. In the case of this clonotype: Its antigen is as yet unknown.

This TCR derives from an adult woman who had mild COVID-19 (a few samples of this study predate the infection). Cell type and time point are not known. The sequenced material came from PBMCs or a T cell subset sorted from them (not recorded which).

The chain's CDR3 is CASSPQGIDTEAFF. Written as DNA, the CDR3 is TGTGCCAGCTCACCACAGGGTATCGACACTGAAGCTTTCTTT. V usage is TRBV18 and J usage is TRBJ1-1; D gene unclear. Germline lookup yields CDR1 KGHSH and CDR2 LQKENI. V was shortened by 1 base and J by 3 bases, with 9 bases between the two germline ends. This CDR3 has 14 amino acids.